Below, 23 T cell receptor beta chains from the same sample are listed, as sequenced in a study of cytotoxic CD8 clonotypes in ibrutinib-treated CLL. Sequencing was performed with immunoSEQ multiplex PCR; in TCRdb, only in-frame clones are kept and a portion is missing. Among some 290,000 clones listed, about 77% were seen once. The source material was PBMCs, sampled before ibrutinib treatment. The receptor source for this set is a human donor with chronic lymphocytic leukemia.

This clone was picked up a small number of times. The chain uses TRBV29-1 and TRBJ1-1, with D unresolved. Germline V gives CDR1 SQVTM, CDR2 ANQGSEA. The CDR3 contains 12 residues. The V end was cut by 3 bases, the J end by 1 base, with 6 bases between. The CDR3 region has the DNA TGCAGCGTTGATGGTGGGAACACTGAAGCTTTCTTT. Translating it yields CSVDGGNTEAFF.

The V call is TRBV5-1, the J call TRBJ2-3; no clear D. The V gene's germline CDR1 is SGHRS and CDR2 YFSETQ. There are 15 residues in the CDR3. V was clipped by 9 bases and J by 4 bases, with 21 bases between them. CDR3 DNA: TGCGCCACCTCTATAGGGTTAGCTAGGTCAGATACGCAGTATTTT. It specifies CATSIGLARSDTQYF.

The chain combines TRBV5-4 with TRBJ2-5; D unclear. Trimming shortened V by 3 bases and J by 2 bases, and 11 bases separated the two germline ends. Germline lookup yields CDR1 SGHNT and CDR2 YYREEE (reference sequence). This CDR3 is 14 amino acids long. The CDR3 region is CASSWRGGQETQYF. Written as DNA, the CDR3 is TGTGCCAGCAGCTGGAGAGGCGGACAAGAGACCCAGTACTTC.

This chain connects TRBV5-6 to TRBJ2-7, with TRBD2 identical over 10 bases. Trimming at V came to 4 bases and at J to 4 bases, leaving 5 bases not matched to a gene. There are 14 residues in the CDR3. In germline, CDR1 is SGHDT, CDR2 YYEEEE. DNA of the CDR3: TGTGCCAGCAGCACCTCTAGCGGGAGTTACGAGCAGTACTTC. As protein: CASSTSSGSYEQYF.

This chain connects TRBV28 to TRBJ2-3, with D hard to call. The CDR3 totals 13 residues. The V end was cut by 6 bases, the J end by 2 bases, with 9 bases between. Germline V gene sequence: CDR1 MDHEN, CDR2 SYDVKM. In DNA form, the CDR3 reads TGTGCCAGCAGCCCTACAAACACAGATACGCAGTATTTT. It is translated as CASSPTNTDTQYF.

The gene calls are TRBV28 and TRBJ1-5; D might be TRBD1 (6 bases). Trimming took off 1 base at V and 4 bases at J, with 17 bases between the two ends. CDR1 is MDHEN, CDR2 SYDVKM, per germline. The CDR3 is made up of 17 amino acids. The CDR3, as DNA: TGTGCCAGCAGTTTATTCATGGCGGGACACCATAATCAGCCCCAGCATTTT. Translated, it gives CASSLFMAGHHNQPQHF.

The V call is TRBV23-1, the J call TRBJ2-7; TRBD1 might be the D (5 bases). TRBV23-1 counts as an open reading frame of uncertain function. The V gene lost 4 bases and the J gene lost 2 bases, with 18 bases spanning the gap. The CDR3 consists of 16 residues. The CDR3 DNA reads as TGCGCCAGCAGTCCTCACCCCTCTGGGGCGGCCTACGAGCAGTACTTC. This codes for CASSPHPSGAAYEQYF.

This chain's CDR3 is CASSRVGSSYEQYF. CDR3 nucleotides: TGTGCCAGCAGCCGGGTGGGGAGCTCCTACGAGCAGTACTTC. The gene calls are TRBV7-9 and TRBJ2-7; D perhaps matches TRBD2 (5 bases). Germline CDR1 is SEHNR and CDR2 is FQNEAQ (reference sequence). The CDR3 sequence is 14 residues long. V dropped 5 bases and J dropped 0 bases, with 11 bases sitting between them.

The chain's CDR3 is CAWSPANYGYTF. CDR3 DNA: TGTGCCTGGAGTCCAGCCAACTATGGCTACACCTTC. J is TRBJ1-2 and V is TRBV30; no reliable D call. The germline CDR1 and CDR2 sequences are GTSNPN and SVGIG (reference sequence). The CDR3 extends over 12 amino acids. The germline V and J ends were trimmed by 2 bases and 2 bases, with 6 bases remaining between them.

This clone was seen a handful of times. The chain carries TRBV21-1 and TRBJ2-7. TRBV21-1 is shown as a pseudogene. CDR3 length: 14 residues. The CDR3 DNA is TGTGCCAGCAGCAACACGGAAACAAACTACGAGCAGTACTTC. It specifies CASSNTETNYEQYF.

V gene TRBV2 combines with J gene TRBJ2-7, with TRBD2 as a possible D gene (5 bases). CDR1 is SNHLY, CDR2 FYNNEI, per germline. The ends were cut back, 5 bases at V and 1 base at J, with 9 bases in the middle. The CDR3 runs 13 residues. CDR3 DNA sequence: TGTGCCAGCAGTCTTTGGGAGTCCTACGAGCAGTACTTC. Amino acids: CASSLWESYEQYF.

The chain joins TRBV5-1 to TRBJ2-1, with D tentatively TRBD2 (5 bases). The length of the CDR3 is 11 residues. Trimming left V 5 bases short and J 9 bases short, with 9 bases between. Germline assignment: CDR1 SGHRS and CDR2 YFSETQ. The CDR3 reads CASRLGFEQFF. In DNA form, the CDR3 reads TGCGCCAGCAGACTAGGGTTTGAGCAGTTCTTC.

The chain has TRBV6-4 and TRBJ2-6; TRBD1 matches at 7 bases. The CDR3 loop spans 15 amino acids. Germline V CDR1 and CDR2: MRHNA, SNTAGT. The trim removed 4 bases at V and 0 bases at J, leaving 0 bases unmatched. In DNA form, the CDR3 reads TGTGCCAGCAGTGGGGACAGCTCTGGGGCCAACGTCCTGACTTTC. It specifies CASSGDSSGANVLTF.

The chain has TRBV5-1 and TRBJ2-7; no clear D gene. CDR1 is SGHRS and CDR2 is YFSETQ in the germline V gene. Trimming stripped 1 base from V and 3 bases from J, with 8 bases between. The CDR3 runs 13 residues. CDR3 in amino acids: CASSLSGFYEQYF. The CDR3 coding sequence is TGCGCCAGCAGCTTGTCCGGTTTCTACGAGCAGTACTTC. Filled out from reference TRBV5-1 and TRBJ2-7, the complete variable domain reads KAGVTQTPRYLIKTRGQQVTLSCSPISGHRSVSWYQQTPGQGLQFLFEYFSETQRNKGNFPGRFSGRQFSNSRSEMNVSTLELGDSALYLCASSLSGFYEQYFGPGTRLTVT.

This chain joins TRBV28 and TRBJ2-5; TRBD1 matches 9 bases. The CDR3 covers 15 residues. V was pared by 4 bases and J by 5 bases, with 8 bases of the junction left unmatched. Germline CDR1 is MDHEN and CDR2 is SYDVKM. The CDR3 loop is CASSSPTGGLETQYF. For the CDR3, the DNA is TGTGCCAGCAGTTCCCCGACAGGGGGATTGGAGACCCAGTACTTC.

This chain joins TRBV9 and TRBJ2-7; 10 nucleotides agree with TRBD2. The V and J ends lost 4 bases and 4 bases, in that order; junction bases with no gene match: 8. The CDR3 consists of 15 residues. CDR1 is SGDLS and CDR2 is YYNGEE in the germline V gene. The CDR3 nucleotides are TGTGCCAGCAGCAAACGGACTAGCGGACCATACGAGCAGTACTTC. Protein sequence: CASSKRTSGPYEQYF.

The chain carries TRBV9 and TRBJ1-4; D gene unclear. V was clipped by 4 bases and J by 8 bases, with 15 bases between them. The CDR3 sequence is 14 residues long. Germline loops: CDR1 SGDLS, CDR2 YYNGEE. The DNA for the CDR3 is TGTGCCAGCAGCTTCGGGGTAGAAGGCGAAAAACTGTTTTTT. This sequence encodes CASSFGVEGEKLFF.

In this sample, this clone turned up once. The chain recombines TRBV9 with TRBJ1-2; 8 nucleotides agree with TRBD1. After removal of 5 bases from V and 4 bases from J, the junction contained 4 bases not matched to a gene. Looked up from germline, CDR1 is SGDLS and CDR2 is YYNGEE. The CDR3 runs 13 residues. CDR3 in amino acids: CASRKTGGYGYTF. The CDR3 DNA sequence: TGTGCCAGCAGGAAAACAGGGGGCTATGGCTACACCTTC.

The rearrangement joins TRBV5-4 to TRBJ1-4, with 7 bases identical to TRBD1. Germline values: CDR1 SGHNT, CDR2 YYREEE (reference sequence). This CDR3 has 13 residues. V shed 3 bases, J shed 4 bases, and the junction held 0 bases outside the gene matches. The CDR3 loop reads CASSWDSNEKLFF. CDR3 nucleotides: TGTGCCAGCAGCTGGGACAGTAATGAAAAACTGTTTTTT.

The rearrangement uses TRBV4-2 and TRBJ2-7; 9 bases agree with TRBD1. V lost 0 bases to trimming and J lost 7 bases; unmatched junction nucleotides: 10. The CDR3 is 16 residues long. Germline values: CDR1 LGHNA, CDR2 YNFKEQ. The CDR3 sequence is CASSQDFATGGIEQYF. The CDR3 region has the DNA TGTGCCAGCAGCCAAGATTTTGCGACAGGGGGTATTGAGCAGTACTTC.

The chain has TRBV9 and TRBJ2-6; TRBD1 agrees at 10 bases. Germline V gene lookup returns CDR1 SGDLS and CDR2 YYNGEE. V shed 1 base and J 4 bases; nucleotides not matched to a gene: 11. CDR3 length: 19 residues. The CDR3 nucleotides read TGTGCCAGCAGCGTATTTTTCGACAGGGGGCGTGGCGGGGCCAACGTCCTGACTTTC. Encoded protein: CASSVFFDRGRGGANVLTF.

The chain is built from TRBV4-3 and TRBJ2-1, with 9 bases matching TRBD2. This CDR3 contains 19 residues. CDR1 and CDR2 from the germline V gene are LGHNA and YSLEER. V lost 1 base to trimming and J lost 8 bases; unmatched junction nucleotides: 18. The CDR3 DNA is TGCGCCAGCAGCCAAGCCATCACCGAGGGACTAGCACCCTGGGATGAGCAGTTCTTC. It codes for CASSQAITEGLAPWDEQFF.

This clone came up once. This chain joins TRBV7-8 and TRBJ2-1, with unresolved D. The germline gives CDR1 SGHVS, CDR2 FQNEAQ. V was cut by 0 bases and J by 9 bases, with 9 bases left in between. The CDR3 sequence is 13 residues long. CDR3 DNA sequence: TGTGCCAGCAGCTTAGCGCTAACGGCTGAGCAGTTCTTC. It codes for CASSLALTAEQFF.